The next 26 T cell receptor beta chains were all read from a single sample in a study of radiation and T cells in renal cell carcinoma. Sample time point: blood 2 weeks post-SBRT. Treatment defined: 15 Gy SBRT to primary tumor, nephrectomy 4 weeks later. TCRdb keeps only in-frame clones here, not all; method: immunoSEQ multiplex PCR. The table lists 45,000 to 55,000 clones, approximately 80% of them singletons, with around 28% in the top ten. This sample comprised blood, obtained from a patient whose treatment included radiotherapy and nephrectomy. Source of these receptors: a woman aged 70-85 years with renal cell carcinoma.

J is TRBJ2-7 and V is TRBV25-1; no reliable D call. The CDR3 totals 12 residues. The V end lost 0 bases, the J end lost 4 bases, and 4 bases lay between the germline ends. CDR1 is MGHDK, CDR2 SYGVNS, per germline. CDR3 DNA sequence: TGTGCCAGCAGTGAATATGGGTACGAGCAGTACTTC. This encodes CASSEYGYEQYF.

The CDR3 region has the DNA TGTGCCAGCAGTTTCCCGGGCAGAACCTACGAGCAGTACTTC. Its translation is CASSFPGRTYEQYF. The chain carries TRBV28 and TRBJ2-7; no clear D. Trimming pared 3 bases from V and 2 bases from J, leaving 11 bases between. Germline V gene data show CDR1 as MDHEN and CDR2 as SYDVKM. This CDR3 is 14 amino acids long.

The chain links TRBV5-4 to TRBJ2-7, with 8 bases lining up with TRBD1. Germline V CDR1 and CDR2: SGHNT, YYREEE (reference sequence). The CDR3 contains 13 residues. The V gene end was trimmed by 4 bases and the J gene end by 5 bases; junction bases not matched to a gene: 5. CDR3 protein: CASSLQGANEQYF. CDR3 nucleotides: TGTGCCAGCAGCCTCCAGGGGGCTAACGAGCAGTACTTC.

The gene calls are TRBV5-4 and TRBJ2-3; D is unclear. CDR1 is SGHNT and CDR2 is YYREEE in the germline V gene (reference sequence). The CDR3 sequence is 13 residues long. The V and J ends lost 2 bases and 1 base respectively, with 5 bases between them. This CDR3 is CASSLTGTDTQYF. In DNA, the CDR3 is TGTGCCAGCAGCTTAACGGGCACAGATACGCAGTATTTT.

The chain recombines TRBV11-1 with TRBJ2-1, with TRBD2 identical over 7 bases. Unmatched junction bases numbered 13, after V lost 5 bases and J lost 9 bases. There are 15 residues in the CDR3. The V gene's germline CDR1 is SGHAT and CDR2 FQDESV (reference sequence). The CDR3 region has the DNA TGTGCCAGCAGCCCGGACATCCCCAGGGAGGGTGAGCAGTTCTTC. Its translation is CASSPDIPREGEQFF.

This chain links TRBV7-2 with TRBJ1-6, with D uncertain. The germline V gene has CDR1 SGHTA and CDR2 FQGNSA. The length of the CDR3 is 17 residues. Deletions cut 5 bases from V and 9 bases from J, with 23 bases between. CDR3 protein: CASSEVPGQARGSPLHF. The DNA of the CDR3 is TGTGCCAGCAGCGAAGTCCCCGGGCAGGCCCGTGGTTCACCCCTCCACTTT.

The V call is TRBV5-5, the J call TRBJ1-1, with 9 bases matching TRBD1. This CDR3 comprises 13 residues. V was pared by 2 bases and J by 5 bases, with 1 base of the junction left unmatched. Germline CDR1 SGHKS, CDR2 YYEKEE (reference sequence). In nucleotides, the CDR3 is TGTGCCAGCAGCTTACAGGGGGCTACTGAAGCTTTCTTT. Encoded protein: CASSLQGATEAFF.

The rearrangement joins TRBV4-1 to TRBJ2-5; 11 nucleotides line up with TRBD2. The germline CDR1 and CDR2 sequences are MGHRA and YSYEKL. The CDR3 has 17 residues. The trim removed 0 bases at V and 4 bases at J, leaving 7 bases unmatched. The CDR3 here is CASSQEGLTSGIETQYF. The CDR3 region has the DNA TGCGCCAGCAGCCAAGAGGGCCTGACTAGCGGGATAGAGACCCAGTACTTC.

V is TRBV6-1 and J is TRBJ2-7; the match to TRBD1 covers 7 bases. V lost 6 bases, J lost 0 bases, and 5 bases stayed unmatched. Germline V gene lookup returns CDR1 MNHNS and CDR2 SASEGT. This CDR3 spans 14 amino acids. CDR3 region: CASRPGQNSYEQYF. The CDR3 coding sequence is TGTGCCAGCAGGCCGGGACAGAACTCCTACGAGCAGTACTTC.

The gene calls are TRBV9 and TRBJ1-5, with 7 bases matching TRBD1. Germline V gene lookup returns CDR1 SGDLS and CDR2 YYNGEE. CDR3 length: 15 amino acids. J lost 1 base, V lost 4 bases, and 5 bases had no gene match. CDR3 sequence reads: CASSIGQASNQPQHF. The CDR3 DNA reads TGTGCCAGCAGCATCGGACAGGCCAGCAATCAGCCCCAGCATTTT.

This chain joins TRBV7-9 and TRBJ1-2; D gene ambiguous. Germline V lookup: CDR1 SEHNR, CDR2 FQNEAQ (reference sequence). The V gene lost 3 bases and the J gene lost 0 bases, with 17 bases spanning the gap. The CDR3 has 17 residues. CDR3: CASSFGQWLDPNYGYTF. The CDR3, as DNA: TGTGCCAGCAGCTTCGGGCAGTGGCTGGATCCTAACTATGGCTACACCTTC. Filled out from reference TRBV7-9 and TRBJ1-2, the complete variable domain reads DTGVSQNPRHKITKRGQNVTFRCDPISEHNRLYWYRQTLGQGPEFLTYFQNEAQLEKSRLLSDRFSAERPKGSFSTLEIQRTEQGDSAMYLCASSFGQWLDPNYGYTFGSGTRLTVV.

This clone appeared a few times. CDR3 in DNA: TGTGCCAGCAGGCAGGGGCCTAATTCACCCCTCCACTTT. Translating gives CASRQGPNSPLHF. The chain recombines TRBV2 with TRBJ1-6; D possibly corresponds to TRBD1 (6 bases). CDR1 and CDR2 from the germline V gene are SNHLY and FYNNEI. Deletions cut 6 bases from V and 6 bases from J, with 9 bases between. This CDR3 has 13 amino acids.

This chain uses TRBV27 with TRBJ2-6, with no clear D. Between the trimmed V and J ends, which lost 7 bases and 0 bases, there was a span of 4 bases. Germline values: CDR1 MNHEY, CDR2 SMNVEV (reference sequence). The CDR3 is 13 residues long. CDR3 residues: CASTISGANVLTF. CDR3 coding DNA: TGTGCCAGCACGATCTCTGGGGCCAACGTCCTGACTTTC.

CDR3 bases: TGTGCCAGCAGCGCAGGGGGCTCTGGGAACGAGCAGTACTTC. It encodes CASSAGGSGNEQYF. The chain links TRBV9 to TRBJ2-7; 8 positions agree with TRBD1. The V gene's germline CDR1 is SGDLS and CDR2 YYNGEE. This CDR3 has 14 amino acids. The V and J ends lost 3 bases and 5 bases, in that order; junction bases with no gene match: 7.

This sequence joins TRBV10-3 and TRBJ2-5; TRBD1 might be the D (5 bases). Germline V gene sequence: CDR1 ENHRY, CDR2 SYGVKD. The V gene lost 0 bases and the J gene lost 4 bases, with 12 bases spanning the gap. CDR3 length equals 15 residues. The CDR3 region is CAISESGQIGETQYF. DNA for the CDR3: TGTGCCATCAGTGAGTCTGGACAAATAGGAGAGACCCAGTACTTC.

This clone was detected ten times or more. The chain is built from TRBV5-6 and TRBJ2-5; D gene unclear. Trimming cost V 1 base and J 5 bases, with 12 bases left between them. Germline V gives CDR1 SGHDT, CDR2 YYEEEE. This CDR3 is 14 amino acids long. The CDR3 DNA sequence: TGTGCCAGCAGCTTGAGTGCACTGATGGAGACCCAGTACTTC. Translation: CASSLSALMETQYF.

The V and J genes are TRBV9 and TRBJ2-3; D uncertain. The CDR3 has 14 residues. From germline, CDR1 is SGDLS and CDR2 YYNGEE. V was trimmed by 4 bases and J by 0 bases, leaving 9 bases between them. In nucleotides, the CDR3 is TGTGCCAGCAGCATCACAACTAGCACAGATACGCAGTATTTT. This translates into CASSITTSTDTQYF.

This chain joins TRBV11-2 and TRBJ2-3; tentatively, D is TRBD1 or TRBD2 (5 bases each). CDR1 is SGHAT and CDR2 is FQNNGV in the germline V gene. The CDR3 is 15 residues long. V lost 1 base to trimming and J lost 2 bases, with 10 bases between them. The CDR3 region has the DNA TGTGCCAGCAGCTTAGTTGGGGGTCCCACAGATACGCAGTATTTT. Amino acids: CASSLVGGPTDTQYF.

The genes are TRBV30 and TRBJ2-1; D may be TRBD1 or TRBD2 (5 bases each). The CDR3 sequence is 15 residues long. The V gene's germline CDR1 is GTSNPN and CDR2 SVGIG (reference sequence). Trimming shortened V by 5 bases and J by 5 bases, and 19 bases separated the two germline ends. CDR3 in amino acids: CAWAGTTIRDNEQFF. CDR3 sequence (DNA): TGTGCCTGGGCCGGGACGACCATCCGGGACAATGAGCAGTTCTTC.

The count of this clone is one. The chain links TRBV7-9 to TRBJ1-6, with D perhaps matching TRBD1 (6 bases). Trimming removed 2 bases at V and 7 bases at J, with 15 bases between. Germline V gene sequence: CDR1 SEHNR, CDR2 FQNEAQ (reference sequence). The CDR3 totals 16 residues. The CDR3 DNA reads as TGTGCCAGCAGCTTAAGTGATTGGACAGTAAATTCACCCCTCCACTTT. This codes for CASSLSDWTVNSPLHF.

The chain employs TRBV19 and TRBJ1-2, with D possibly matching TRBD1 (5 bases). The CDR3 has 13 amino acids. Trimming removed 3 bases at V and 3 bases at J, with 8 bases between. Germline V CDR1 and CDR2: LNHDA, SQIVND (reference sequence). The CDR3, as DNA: TGTGCCAGTAGTATGAGAGGGGACTATGGCTACACCTTC. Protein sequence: CASSMRGDYGYTF.

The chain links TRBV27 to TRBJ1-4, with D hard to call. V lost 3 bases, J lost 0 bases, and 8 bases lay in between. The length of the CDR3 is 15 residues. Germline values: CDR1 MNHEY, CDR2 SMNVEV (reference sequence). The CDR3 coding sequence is TGTGCCAGCAGTTTGAAGGCACCAACTAATGAAAAACTGTTTTTT. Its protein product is CASSLKAPTNEKLFF.

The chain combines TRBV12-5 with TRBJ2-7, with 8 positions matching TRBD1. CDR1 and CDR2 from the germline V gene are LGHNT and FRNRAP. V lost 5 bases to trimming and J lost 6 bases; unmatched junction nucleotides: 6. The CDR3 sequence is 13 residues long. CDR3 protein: CASGPSGGLEQYF. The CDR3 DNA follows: TGTGCTAGTGGTCCATCAGGGGGCCTCGAGCAGTACTTC.

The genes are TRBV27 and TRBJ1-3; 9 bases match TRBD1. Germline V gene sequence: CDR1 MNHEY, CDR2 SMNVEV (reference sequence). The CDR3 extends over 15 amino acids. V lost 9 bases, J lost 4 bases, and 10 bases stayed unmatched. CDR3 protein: CASKRTGADGNTIYF. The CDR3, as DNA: TGTGCCAGTAAAAGGACAGGGGCAGACGGAAACACCATATATTTT.

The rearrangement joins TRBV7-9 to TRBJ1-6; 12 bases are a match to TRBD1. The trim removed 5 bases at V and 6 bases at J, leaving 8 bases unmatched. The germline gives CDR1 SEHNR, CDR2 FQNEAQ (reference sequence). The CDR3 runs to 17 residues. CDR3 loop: CASSHPGQGAFNSPLHF. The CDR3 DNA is TGTGCCAGCAGCCACCCGGGACAGGGGGCTTTTAATTCACCCCTCCACTTT.

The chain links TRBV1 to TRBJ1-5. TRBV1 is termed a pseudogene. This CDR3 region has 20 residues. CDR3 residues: CTSSQLPIRGDWDYNQPQHF. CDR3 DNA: TGCACCAGCAGCCAGCTCCCCATCCGGGGTGACTGGGATTACAATCAGCCCCAGCATTTT.